A selection of T cell receptor beta chains follows, all from one sample in a study of T cell responses to AZD1222 COVID-19 vaccine. The data were produced by immunoSEQ multiplex PCR, yet TCRdb's version contains in-frame clones alone and is incomplete. The sample shows 170,000 or so clones, roughly 91% of them seen only once. The input for sequencing was peripheral blood, taken 28 days after the second dose of the MenACWY control vaccine. Every receptor here comes from an adult who received the MenACWY meningococcal vaccine as a control. Both conserved end residues are part of each CDR3. A D gene is named only where the DNA matches it firmly. Rows give clone size only sometimes, using once, few, many, or a class for an expanded clone.

clone_size,v_call,j_call,d_call,cdr3_aa,cdr3_nt
few,TRBV19,TRBJ1-1,-,CASSIGRGTNTEAFF,TGTGCCAGTAGTATAGGGCGAGGGACGAACACTGAAGCTTTCTTT
-,TRBV5-5,TRBJ2-1,-,CASSQAGLYNEQFF,TGTGCCAGCAGCCAGGCGGGTTTATACAATGAGCAGTTCTTC
-,TRBV4-1,TRBJ1-6,-,CASSQELRGSLSPLHF,TGCGCCAGCAGCCAAGAACTACGAGGGTCTCTTTCACCCCTCCACTTT
-,TRBV6-5,TRBJ1-5,-,CASSYPRKSNQPQHF,TGTGCCAGCAGTTACCCTAGAAAAAGCAATCAGCCCCAGCATTTT
-,TRBV19,TRBJ2-7,TRBD1,CASSTQTGSSYEQYF,TGTGCCAGTAGTACCCAGACAGGGAGCTCCTACGAGCAGTACTTC
-,TRBV7-2,TRBJ1-1,-,CASSPYGAANTEAFF,TGTGCCAGCAGCCCTTATGGTGCAGCAAACACTGAAGCTTTCTTT
-,TRBV14,TRBJ1-2,-,CASSQDVAGHYGYTF,TGTGCCAGCAGCCAAGATGTGGCAGGACACTATGGCTACACCTTC
-,TRBV3-1/TRBV3-2,TRBJ1-6,-,CASSQEIGQHYNSPLHF,TGTGCCAGCAGCCAAGAGATAGGACAGCACTATAATTCACCCCTCCACTTT
-,TRBV5-1,TRBJ2-3,TRBD2,CASSSGLAAGFGDTQYF,TGCGCCAGCAGCTCGGGACTAGCGGCGGGTTTTGGAGATACGCAGTATTTT
-,TRBV5-1,TRBJ2-1,TRBD1,CASSLPGTGSNEQFF,TGCGCCAGCAGCCTTCCCGGGACAGGGTCCAATGAGCAGTTCTTC
once,TRBV2,TRBJ1-1,TRBD1,CASRDQGAGTEAFF,TGTGCCAGCAGGGACCAGGGGGCGGGCACTGAAGCTTTCTTT
-,TRBV7-2,TRBJ1-2,-,CASSLNPGNYGYTF,TGTGCCAGCAGCTTAAATCCCGGGAACTATGGCTACACCTTC
-,TRBV5-6,TRBJ1-2,TRBD1,CASSWDRGQTTYGYTF,TGTGCCAGCAGCTGGGACAGGGGCCAGACCACCTATGGCTACACCTTC
-,TRBV15,TRBJ1-2,-,CATSRDKGNYGYTF,TGTGCCACCAGCAGAGATAAAGGCAACTATGGCTACACCTTC
-,TRBV6-6,TRBJ1-5,TRBD1,CASTWHRGENQPQHF,TGTGCCAGCACCTGGCACAGGGGTGAGAATCAGCCCCAGCATTTT
-,TRBV5-5,TRBJ2-7,-,CASSLAVGSVHEQYF,TGTGCCAGCAGCTTGGCCGTAGGGAGTGTCCACGAGCAGTACTTC
once,TRBV7-2,TRBJ1-2,-,CASSLIYGGSSGYTF,TGTGCCAGCAGCTTGATTTACGGGGGATCAAGTGGCTACACCTTC
-,TRBV3-1/TRBV3-2,TRBJ1-4,-,CASSQGGTTNEKLFF,TGTGCCAGCAGCCAGGGAGGGACAACTAATGAAAAACTGTTTTTT
-,TRBV2,TRBJ1-2,TRBD1,CASRDRGRGYGYTF,TGTGCCAGCAGGGACAGGGGGCGAGGATATGGCTACACCTTC
-,TRBV30,TRBJ1-4,-,CAWSLGGSNEKLFF,TGTGCCTGGAGTCTCGGGGGGTCTAATGAAAAACTGTTTTTT
-,TRBV2,TRBJ2-7,-,CASSKEGRRYEQYF,TGTGCCAGCAGCAAAGAAGGTCGTCGTTACGAGCAGTACTTC
-,TRBV5-4,TRBJ2-6,-,CAFRAQNSGANVLTF,TGTGCCTTCCGAGCACAGAACTCTGGGGCCAACGTCCTGACTTTC
-,TRBV28,TRBJ1-5,-,CASSRIGTSNQPQHF,TGTGCCAGCAGTCGAATCGGGACATCTAATCAGCCCCAGCATTTT
-,TRBV30,TRBJ1-5,-,CAWSVATRGQPQHF,TGTGCCTGGAGTGTAGCGACGAGGGGACAGCCCCAGCATTTT
-,TRBV2,TRBJ2-1,TRBD1,CASSVGQGGAGNEQFF,TGTGCCAGCAGTGTGGGCCAAGGGGGCGCGGGTAATGAGCAGTTCTTC
once,TRBV12-3/TRBV12-4,TRBJ2-3,-,CASSFTGADTQYF,TGTGCCAGCAGTTTTACAGGAGCGGATACGCAGTATTTT
-,TRBV27,TRBJ1-2,-,CASSSTGLDYGYTF,TGTGCCAGCAGTTCCACTGGGCTTGACTATGGCTACACCTTC
-,TRBV6-4,TRBJ2-3,TRBD2,CASSGAGGVDTQYF,TGTGCCAGCAGTGGAGCGGGGGGGGTAGATACGCAGTATTTT
-,TRBV4-3,TRBJ2-7,TRBD2,CASSRGLAGTYEQYF,TGCGCCAGCAGCCGAGGACTAGCGGGGACCTACGAGCAGTACTTC
-,TRBV11-2,TRBJ2-2,-,CASSLQEPGELFF,TGTGCCAGCAGCTTACAAGAGCCCGGGGAGCTGTTTTTT
-,TRBV18,TRBJ1-2,-,CASSPPSESYGYTF,TGTGCCAGCTCACCACCGTCAGAGTCCTATGGCTACACCTTC
-,TRBV5-4,TRBJ1-4,-,CASSPRGNNEKLFF,TGTGCCAGCAGCCCCCGGGGCAATAATGAAAAACTGTTTTTT
-,TRBV7-3,TRBJ1-5,-,CASSLDSNQPQHF,TGTGCCAGCAGCTTGGACAGCAATCAGCCCCAGCATTTT
-,TRBV7-2,TRBJ1-2,-,CASSLAWEVNYGYTF,TGTGCCAGCAGCTTAGCCTGGGAGGTAAACTATGGCTACACCTTC
-,TRBV10-2,TRBJ1-6,-,CASSESVGSSYNSPLHF,TGCGCCAGCAGTGAGTCGGTAGGGAGCTCCTATAATTCACCCCTCCACTTT
-,TRBV3-1/TRBV3-2,TRBJ1-3,-,CASSLGRYSGNTIYF,TGTGCCAGCAGCTTAGGACGGTACTCTGGAAACACCATATATTTT
-,TRBV24-1,TRBJ1-5,TRBD1,CATRGTGGQPQHF,TGTGCCACCAGGGGGACAGGAGGTCAGCCCCAGCATTTT
-,TRBV7-2,TRBJ2-2,-,CASSLFYTGELFF,TGTGCCAGCAGCTTGTTCTACACCGGGGAGCTGTTTTTT
-,TRBV5-8,TRBJ1-1,-,CASSLQGNTEAFF,TGTGCCAGCAGCTTACAGGGGAACACTGAAGCTTTCTTT
-,TRBV5-6,TRBJ1-2,-,CASSSLLSTEIGYTF,TGTGCCAGCAGCTCCCTCCTTTCGACAGAGATTGGCTACACCTTC
once,TRBV28,TRBJ2-6,TRBD2,CASSLLLAGSSGANVLTF,TGTGCCAGCAGTTTACTTCTAGCGGGGTCCTCTGGGGCCAACGTCCTGACTTTC